Following are 17 T cell receptor beta chains from one sample sequenced in a study of cytomegalovirus exposure and HLA in healthy donors (TCRdb year 2017). Library creation used the immunoSEQ multiplex PCR assay. A mixture of 60 forward primers for TCR Vbeta segments and 13 reverse primers for TCR Jbeta segments was used in the multiplex PCR. TCRdb mirrors the immuneACCESS table, restricted to in-frame sequences. Some clones are absent from its copies; in checked studies, under half trace to an unresolved V gene, and the reason for the others is unknown. The sample includes around 170,000 clones, with 81% observed a single time. Together, the top ten hold 3% to 4% of the sample. Sequenced sample: PBMCs. Every receptor here comes from a man in his forties or fifties in good health and CMV-seronegative.

The chain couples TRBV6-5 to TRBJ1-1; D ambiguous. V lost 7 bases and J 0 bases, leaving 9 bases between the germline ends. The CDR3 contains 13 residues. CDR1 and CDR2 (germline): MNHEY, SVGAGI. Here the CDR3 reads CASTPYLNTEAFF. The CDR3 coding sequence is TGTGCCAGCACTCCATACTTGAACACTGAAGCTTTCTTT.

The V and J genes are TRBV27 and TRBJ2-7; TRBD2 matches at 7 bases. The J segment lost 1 base and the V segment lost 0 bases, leaving 6 bases of the junction unmatched. Germline V CDR1 and CDR2: MNHEY, SMNVEV (reference sequence). The CDR3 consists of 16 residues. The DNA of the CDR3 is TGTGCCAGCAGTTTATCCCTAGCGGTAGTATCCTACGAGCAGTACTTC. Protein: CASSLSLAVVSYEQYF.

The chain employs TRBV5-1 and TRBJ2-3, with no clear D. The germline CDR1 and CDR2 sequences are SGHRS and YFSETQ. This CDR3 is 12 amino acids long. V gave up 3 bases and J gave up 5 bases, with 7 bases separating them. This CDR3 reads CASSSNGDTQYF. The DNA of the CDR3 is TGCGCCAGCAGCTCAAACGGAGATACGCAGTATTTT.

V usage is TRBV4-3 and J usage is TRBJ2-1; D may be TRBD2 (6 bases). Germline-derived CDR1 and CDR2 are LGHNA and YSLEER. Trimming left V 1 base short and J 2 bases short, with 6 bases between. The CDR3 has 14 amino acids. CDR3 coding DNA: TGCGCCAGCAGCCAAGCGGGGGCCTACAATGAGCAGTTCTTC. As protein: CASSQAGAYNEQFF.

Of note for this clone: Other DNA variants within this sample encode the same CDR3. This chain links TRBV12-5 with TRBJ2-7; TRBD2 aligns across 11 bases. The CDR3 runs to 16 residues. The ends lost 0 bases at V and 6 bases at J; junction bases unmatched: 7. Per the germline V gene, CDR1 is LGHNT and CDR2 is FRNRAP. This CDR3 is CASGLVVTSGGLEQYF. The CDR3 DNA is TGTGCTAGTGGTTTGGTAGTTACTAGCGGGGGACTCGAGCAGTACTTC.

CDR3 loop: CASSGVSGVFTDTQYF. As DNA, the CDR3 is TGTGCCAGCAGCGGGGTTTCGGGGGTTTTCACAGATACGCAGTATTTT. The chain employs TRBV9 and TRBJ2-3; D is perhaps TRBD2 (6 bases). CDR3 length: 16 amino acids. CDR1 and CDR2 from the germline V gene are SGDLS and YYNGEE. The V gene lost 3 bases and the J gene lost 2 bases, with 16 bases spanning the gap.

The gene calls are TRBV25-1 and TRBJ1-1; TRBD1 matches at 7 bases. J lost 0 bases, V lost 4 bases, and 2 bases had no gene match. This CDR3 is 14 amino acids long. The germline gives CDR1 MGHDK, CDR2 SYGVNS. As DNA, the CDR3 is TGTGCCAGCAGTGTACAGGGGATGAACACTGAAGCTTTCTTT. Encoded protein: CASSVQGMNTEAFF.

CDR3: CASWGTGTGEHEQYF. The CDR3 region has the DNA TGTGCCAGCTGGGGGACCGGGACAGGGGAACACGAGCAGTACTTC. This chain uses TRBV6-4 with TRBJ2-7; TRBD1 aligns across 10 bases. Germline V CDR1 and CDR2: MRHNA, SNTAGT. This CDR3 is 15 amino acids long. After removal of 8 bases from V and 5 bases from J, the junction contained 12 bases not matched to a gene.

This clone was seen once. The rearrangement uses TRBV23-1 and TRBJ2-2; the match to TRBD1 covers 7 bases. TRBV23-1 is flagged as an ORF with uncertain function. The CDR3 is 14 amino acids. The junction had 12 bases not matched to a gene; V was cut back by 10 bases and J by 7 bases. CDR3 sequence (DNA): TGCGCCACTCCGAGACAGGGAATGGTCGGGGAGCTGTTTTTT. This gives the protein CATPRQGMVGELFF.

There are a few counts of this clone. The V gene is TRBV6-1, the J gene TRBJ2-7; D might be TRBD1 (5 bases). The CDR3 runs to 14 residues. Trimming took 4 bases from V and 3 from J, leaving 13 bases between them. Per germline, CDR1 MNHNS and CDR2 SASEGT. CDR3 coding DNA: TGTGCCAGCAGTGCACAGGTCGTCTTCTACGAGCAGTACTTC. Translating it yields CASSAQVVFYEQYF.

The rearrangement links TRBV2 to TRBJ2-4; TRBD1 might be the D (7 bases). CDR3 length: 14 residues. Trimming pared 0 bases from V and 11 bases from J, leaving 14 bases between. Germline V gives CDR1 SNHLY, CDR2 FYNNEI. Here the CDR3 reads CASSEAPGGGVQYF. The CDR3 region has the DNA TGTGCCAGCAGTGAAGCCCCAGGGGGAGGAGTTCAGTACTTC.

The chain joins TRBV5-4 to TRBJ2-7, with D perhaps TRBD1 (5 bases). The CDR3 length is 16 residues. The ends were cut back, 2 bases at V and 4 bases at J, with 19 bases in the middle. Germline V CDR1 and CDR2: SGHNT, YYREEE (reference sequence). The CDR3 region has the DNA TGTGCCAGCAGCTTAGGATCCACCGTGACAGTTTACGAGCAGTACTTC. Protein product: CASSLGSTVTVYEQYF.

This chain joins TRBV11-2 and TRBJ2-7; D might be TRBD2 (6 bases). Germline V gives CDR1 SGHAT, CDR2 FQNNGV. This CDR3 is 15 amino acids long. The V end lost 1 base, the J end lost 3 bases, and 13 bases lay between the germline ends. CDR3 nucleotides: TGTGCCAGCAGCTTAGCCTACGGGGGAAACTACGAGCAGTACTTC. This sequence encodes CASSLAYGGNYEQYF. Variable domain in full (rest from reference TRBV11-2 and TRBJ2-7): EAGVAQSPRYKIIEKRQSVAFWCNPISGHATLYWYQQILGQGPKLLIQFQNNGVVDDSQLPKDRFSAERLKGVDSTLKIQPAKLEDSAVYLCASSLAYGGNYEQYFGPGTRLTVT.

Details on this clone: Other nucleotide sequences from this sample produce the same CDR3. The rearrangement links TRBV18 to TRBJ1-2; D is perhaps TRBD1 (6 bases). Germline V gives CDR1 KGHSH, CDR2 LQKENI. The CDR3 sequence is 13 residues long. The V end was cut by 3 bases, the J end by 3 bases, with 8 bases between. The CDR3 DNA is TGTGCCAGCTCACCTTCAGGGGACTATGGCTACACCTTC. Translating gives CASSPSGDYGYTF.

V usage is TRBV19 and J usage is TRBJ2-2, with D tentatively TRBD2 (7 bases). The CDR3 contains 15 residues. V lost 5 bases and J 4 bases, leaving 14 bases between the germline ends. Germline V gene data show CDR1 as LNHDA and CDR2 as SQIVND (reference sequence). CDR3 amino acids: CASSFVGGATGELFF. For the CDR3, the DNA is TGTGCCAGTAGTTTCGTGGGGGGGGCCACCGGGGAGCTGTTTTTT.

The chain recombines TRBV5-1 with TRBJ2-2, with 9 bases that match TRBD1. This CDR3 is built from 16 residues. The J segment lost 7 bases and the V segment lost 0 bases, leaving 7 bases of the junction unmatched. Germline CDR1 is SGHRS and CDR2 is YFSETQ. CDR3: CASSLGTGVVGGELFF. The CDR3 DNA reads TGCGCCAGCAGCTTGGGGACAGGGGTTGTTGGCGGGGAGCTGTTTTTT.

V gene TRBV9 combines with J gene TRBJ2-4, with D perhaps matching TRBD1 (7 bases). Germline assignment: CDR1 SGDLS and CDR2 YYNGEE. V gave up 3 bases and J gave up 2 bases, with 15 bases separating them. CDR3 length: 16 residues. The CDR3 protein is CASSGQGGGTKNIQYF. CDR3 DNA sequence: TGTGCCAGCAGCGGACAGGGTGGAGGGACCAAAAACATTCAGTACTTC. The whole variable domain, remainder taken from reference TRBV9 and TRBJ2-4, is DSGVTQTPKHLITATGQRVTLRCSPRSGDLSVYWYQQSLDQGLQFLIQYYNGEERAKGNILERFSAQQFPDLHSELNLSSLELGDSALYFCASSGQGGGTKNIQYFGAGTRLSVL.